This T cell receptor (beta chain) was obtained from a study of graft-versus-host responses after intestinal transplantation. Study-wide background: Grafts that recipients had were multivisceral, liver-intestinal, or isolated intestinal transplants.

Measured with immunoSEQ multiplex PCR; TCRdb has only the in-frame clones, and not every one. The sample lists roughly 15,000 clones, roughly 35% occurring once. Germline V gene sequence: CDR1 SEHNR, CDR2 FQNEAQ (reference sequence). This CDR3 region has 16 residues. V lost 5 bases to trimming and J lost 6 bases, with 19 bases between them. This material consisted of alloreactive CD4+ T cells from a mixed lymphocyte reaction culture, taken before intestinal transplant. Sample subset: CFSE-low proliferating T cells sorted from roughly six-day pre-transplant mixed lymphocyte reaction (GvH or HvG direction). This sequence was found in a human patient who received an intestinal transplant. The V and J genes are TRBV7-9 and TRBJ1-4; weak D call: TRBD1 (6 bases). CDR3 coding DNA: TGTGCCAGCAGCGCCGGGACATCCCGTCCGGATGAAAAACTGTTTTTT. This translates into CASSAGTSRPDEKLFF.